Presented here are 9 T cell receptor beta chains from one specimen sequenced in a study of T cells in women clearing cervical HPV infection. Here immunoSEQ multiplex PCR was the method, and the copy in TCRdb shows in-frame clones only, minus some. The sample data list 31,000 or so clones. The sample consisted of blood buffy coat. These receptors originate from a woman aged 18-69 years with a cervical HPV16 infection that either progressed to CIN3+ or cleared (not recorded which).

About this clone: The CDR3 is cut off 3 residues early in the read; its end comes from the germline J gene. This chain uses TRBV7-2 with TRBJ1-1; D is perhaps TRBD1 (5 bases). V shed 6 bases and J shed 1 base, with 9 bases lying between them. The CDR3 totals 13 residues. The germline gives CDR1 SGHTA, CDR2 FQGNSA. The CDR3 DNA, read in part, is TGTGCCAGCAGGGGGCAGGGGAACACTGAA. Its protein is CASRGQGNTE. The entire CDR3 is CASRGQGNTEAFF.

Incomplete CDR3 DNA: TGTGCCAGCAGGCGCGACAGGTCCTACGAG. Translated: CASRRDRSYE. The entire CDR3 is CASRRDRSYEQYF. The V and J genes are TRBV28 and TRBJ2-7, with a tentative D call TRBD1 (6 bases). The read gets to within 3 residues of the CDR3 end, and the germline J gene fills in the rest. The length of the CDR3 is 13 residues. V was pared by 6 bases and J by 1 base, with 10 bases between. Germline CDR1 is MDHEN and CDR2 is SYDVKM.

In the case of this clone: The read falls 3 residues short of the CDR3 end, and the missing part is taken from the germline J gene. The V call is TRBV19, the J call TRBJ1-5; 8 bases are shared with TRBD1. The J segment lost 7 bases and the V segment lost 5 bases, leaving 4 bases of the junction unmatched. There are 13 residues in the CDR3. CDR1 is LNHDA and CDR2 is SQIVND in the germline V gene (reference sequence). The CDR3 DNA, read in part, is TGTGCCAGTAGTGTGACAGGGGACCAGCCC. It codes for CASSVTGDQP. The whole CDR3 sequence is CASSVTGDQPQHF. The complete variable domain, with remaining parts taken from reference TRBV19 and TRBJ1-5, reads DGGITQSPKYLFRKEGQNVTLSCEQNLNHDAMYWYRQDPGQGLRLIYYSQIVNDFQKGDIAEGYSVSREKKESFPLTVTSAQKNPTAFYLCASSVTGDQPQHFGDGTRLSIL.

Details on this clone: The sequence runs out 3 residues before the end of the CDR3; the remainder is reconstructed from the germline J gene. This chain connects TRBV7-2 to TRBJ2-3; no firm D call. Between the trimmed V and J ends, which lost 2 bases and 1 base, there was a span of 4 bases. Germline loops: CDR1 SGHTA, CDR2 FQGNSA. CDR3 length: 13 amino acids. The part of the CDR3 DNA that was read is TGTGCCAGCAGCTTACTTGGCACAGATACG. This sequence encodes CASSLLGTDT. The whole CDR3 protein is CASSLLGTDTQYF.

As regards this clone: The read ends 3 residues before the CDR3 terminus; that terminus is restored from the germline J gene. The chain is built from TRBV5-1 and TRBJ1-1; D ambiguous. Germline V CDR1 and CDR2: SGHRS, YFSETQ. CDR3 size: 15 residues. CDR3 amino acids: CASSLADSAGKEAFF. The CDR3 bases that were read are TGCGCCAGCAGCTTGGCCGATTCGGCAGGTAAGGAA.

About this clone itself: The read gets to within 3 residues of the CDR3 end, and the germline J gene fills in the rest. The J gene is TRBJ2-7, the V gene TRBV2; D remains ambiguous. The V end lost 3 bases, the J end lost 1 base, and 16 bases lay between the germline ends. The CDR3 contains 16 residues. The germline CDR1 and CDR2 sequences are SNHLY and FYNNEI. The sequenced CDR3 bases are TGTGCCAGCAGTGATTCCGGCCTATTCGGGTCCTACGAG. The encoded protein is CASSDSGLFGSYE. The entire CDR3 protein is CASSDSGLFGSYEQYF.

As regards this clone: Read data end 3 residues before the CDR3 end; the end is taken from the germline J gene. The chain carries TRBV5-1 and TRBJ2-7, with TRBD1 identical over 10 bases. The CDR3 covers 15 residues. V lost 0 bases, J lost 3 bases, and 3 bases stayed unmatched. From germline, CDR1 is SGHRS and CDR2 YFSETQ. The CDR3: CASSLGQGASYEQYF. The sequenced part of the CDR3 DNA is TGCGCCAGCAGCTTGGGACAGGGGGCGAGCTACGAG.

Details on this clone: The read halts 3 residues ahead of the CDR3 end, with the missing end drawn from the germline J gene. The chain is built from TRBV5-1 and TRBJ2-1, with 10 positions matching TRBD2. CDR3 length equals 15 residues. In germline, CDR1 is SGHRS, CDR2 YFSETQ. The trim removed 2 bases at V and 6 bases at J, leaving 5 bases unmatched. Incomplete CDR3 DNA: TGCGCCAGCAGCTTCGGACTAGCGGTACCCAATGAG. Protein product: CASSFGLAVPNE. The CDR3 reads in full as CASSFGLAVPNEQFF.

Comment on this clone: An end of the junction differs from the germline gene, which may be a read error. The missing CDR3 end, 3 residues past where the read stops, is filled in from the germline J gene. V usage is TRBV4-2 and J usage is TRBJ2-1; 12 bases agree with TRBD2. CDR3 length equals 18 residues. Germline V gene lookup returns CDR1 LGHNA and CDR2 YNFKEQ. CDR3 bases read: TGCGCCAGCAGCCCGAACCTAGCGGGAGGGCCCTCCTACAATGAG. Protein: CASSPNLAGGPSYNE. The complete CDR3 reads CASSPNLAGGPSYNEQFF.